The subject of this entry is one T cell receptor (beta chain). TCRdb's table, derived via immunoSEQ multiplex PCR, lists solely in-frame clones and lacks some. The sample includes 200,000 to 300,000 clones, 85% to 90% seen only once; the top ten take just under 1%. This sample is drawn from a study of blood T cell repertoires in COVID-19. Across the whole study: The United States, Italy and Spain supplied acute and convalescent COVID-19 samples. T cells, B-cell-depleted T cells, or PBMCs provided the cDNA or gDNA that served as material.

Unmatched junction bases numbered 7, after V lost 4 bases and J lost 2 bases. The CDR3 sequence is 15 residues long. Germline CDR1 is SQVTM and CDR2 is ANQGSEA. The gene calls are TRBV29-1 and TRBJ2-7; 11 nucleotides line up with TRBD1. The specimen was peripheral blood. The clonotype was recovered from a woman in her thirties or forties who had recovered from COVID-19. The CDR3 reads CSVASRGQGAYEQYF. The DNA for the CDR3 is TGCAGCGTTGCCAGCCGGGGACAGGGGGCCTACGAGCAGTACTTC.